The rows below give T cell receptor beta chains drawn from one sample of a study of OX40 agonist ivuxolimab in advanced cancers. Libraries were prepared by immunoSEQ multiplex PCR; TCRdb keeps only in-frame clonotypes and omits some of them. The data show about 64,000 clones, approximately 84% seen once. Sequences were derived from CD4+ or CD8+ T cells sorted from blood, sampled in a trial of the OX40 agonist ivuxolimab. Receptors were obtained from an adult with an advanced solid tumor such as melanoma, head and neck, liver or kidney cancer. The CDR3 runs from the conserved cysteine through the conserved F or W. A D gene is named only where the DNA matches it firmly. Clone size is not always given. Where it is, it says once, few, many or a class for expanded clones.

V gene: TRBV18; clone size: NA; J gene: TRBJ1-1; D gene: TRBD1; CDR3 protein: CASSPRQGNTEAFF; CDR3 DNA: TGTGCCAGCTCACCACGACAGGGGAACACTGAAGCTTTCTTT
V gene: TRBV27; clone size: NA; J gene: TRBJ2-4; D gene: TRBD1; CDR3 protein: CASSLGQGKNIQYF; CDR3 DNA: TGTGCCAGCAGTTTAGGACAGGGTAAAAACATTCAGTACTTC
V gene: TRBV5-1; clone size: NA; J gene: TRBJ1-1; D gene: TRBD1; CDR3 protein: CASSGTGGNTEAFF; CDR3 DNA: TGCGCCAGCAGCGGGACAGGGGGGAACACTGAAGCTTTCTTT
V gene: TRBV7-9; clone size: NA; J gene: TRBJ2-3; D gene: NA; CDR3 protein: CASTLTGDTQYF; CDR3 DNA: TGTGCCAGCACCCTTACCGGAGATACGCAGTATTTT
V gene: TRBV11-1; clone size: once; J gene: TRBJ2-3; D gene: TRBD1; CDR3 protein: CASSLTGEDTQYF; CDR3 DNA: TGTGCCAGCAGCTTAACAGGGGAAGATACGCAGTATTTT
V gene: TRBV20-1; clone size: few; J gene: TRBJ2-3; D gene: NA; CDR3 protein: CSARKADTQYF; CDR3 DNA: TGCAGTGCTAGAAAAGCAGATACGCAGTATTTT
V gene: TRBV19; clone size: NA; J gene: TRBJ2-5; D gene: TRBD1; CDR3 protein: CASSIEGQGSETQYF; CDR3 DNA: TGTGCCAGTAGTATCGAGGGACAGGGATCGGAGACCCAGTACTTC
V gene: TRBV11-2; clone size: NA; J gene: TRBJ2-3; D gene: NA; CDR3 protein: CASSFGTSNTDTQYF; CDR3 DNA: TGTGCCAGCAGCTTCGGGACTTCAAACACAGATACGCAGTATTTT
V gene: TRBV14; clone size: medium-sized; J gene: TRBJ2-7; D gene: TRBD1; CDR3 protein: CASSLTGTGIYEQYF; CDR3 DNA: TGTGCCAGCAGCCTTACCGGGACAGGGATCTACGAGCAGTACTTC
V gene: TRBV5-1; clone size: NA; J gene: TRBJ1-1; D gene: NA; CDR3 protein: CASSREMRTATEAFF; CDR3 DNA: TGCGCCAGCAGCCGAGAGATGCGGACAGCCACTGAAGCTTTCTTT
V gene: TRBV11-2; clone size: NA; J gene: TRBJ1-2; D gene: NA; CDR3 protein: CASSLGPDYGYTF; CDR3 DNA: TGTGCCAGCAGCTTAGGGCCTGACTATGGCTACACCTTC
V gene: TRBV5-1; clone size: NA; J gene: TRBJ1-3; D gene: TRBD1; CDR3 protein: CASSFRDRGRGSGNTIYF; CDR3 DNA: TGCGCCAGCAGCTTCCGGGACAGGGGGCGAGGCTCTGGAAACACCATATATTTT
V gene: TRBV15; clone size: NA; J gene: TRBJ1-1; D gene: NA; CDR3 protein: CATAWDQNTEAFF; CDR3 DNA: TGTGCCACCGCGTGGGACCAGAACACTGAAGCTTTCTTT
V gene: TRBV7-9; clone size: NA; J gene: TRBJ1-1; D gene: TRBD1; CDR3 protein: CASSLALSSGGAFF; CDR3 DNA: TGTGCCAGCAGCTTAGCCCTGTCTTCAGGGGGAGCTTTCTTT
V gene: TRBV25-1; clone size: NA; J gene: TRBJ2-2; D gene: NA; CDR3 protein: CASSGDNTGELFF; CDR3 DNA: TGTGCCAGCAGTGGGGACAACACCGGGGAGCTGTTTTTT
V gene: TRBV27; clone size: NA; J gene: TRBJ2-7; D gene: NA; CDR3 protein: CASSLNQLSYEQYF; CDR3 DNA: TGTGCCAGCAGTTTAAATCAGCTCTCCTACGAGCAGTACTTC
V gene: TRBV6-1; clone size: NA; J gene: TRBJ2-2; D gene: NA; CDR3 protein: CASSATGTANTGELFF; CDR3 DNA: TGTGCCAGCAGTGCCACAGGGACCGCGAACACCGGGGAGCTGTTTTTT
V gene: TRBV7-2; clone size: NA; J gene: TRBJ2-7; D gene: NA; CDR3 protein: CASSFLSELPEQYF; CDR3 DNA: TGTGCCAGCAGCTTCTTGTCGGAATTACCCGAGCAGTACTTC
V gene: TRBV2; clone size: NA; J gene: TRBJ1-2; D gene: NA; CDR3 protein: CASTVNIVLYGYTF; CDR3 DNA: TGTGCCAGCACCGTCAACATAGTTCTCTATGGCTACACCTTC
V gene: TRBV27; clone size: NA; J gene: TRBJ1-1; D gene: NA; CDR3 protein: CASRPRGFDTEAFF; CDR3 DNA: TGTGCCAGCAGGCCCAGGGGCTTCGACACTGAAGCTTTCTTT
V gene: TRBV6-6; clone size: NA; J gene: TRBJ1-2; D gene: TRBD1; CDR3 protein: CASSAPRTGPFYTF; CDR3 DNA: TGTGCCAGCAGTGCGCCCAGGACAGGCCCTTTCTACACCTTC
V gene: TRBV6-1; clone size: NA; J gene: TRBJ1-1; D gene: TRBD1; CDR3 protein: CASSLGQGDTEAFF; CDR3 DNA: TGTGCCAGCTCTTTGGGACAGGGGGACACTGAAGCTTTCTTT
V gene: TRBV5-4; clone size: NA; J gene: TRBJ1-1; D gene: NA; CDR3 protein: CASSGGLRRNTEAFF; CDR3 DNA: TGTGCCAGCAGCGGAGGACTGAGGAGGAACACTGAAGCTTTCTTT
V gene: TRBV28; clone size: once; J gene: TRBJ1-1; D gene: NA; CDR3 protein: CASSPNRNTEAFF; CDR3 DNA: TGTGCCAGCAGTCCAAACCGGAACACTGAAGCTTTCTTT
V gene: TRBV30; clone size: NA; J gene: TRBJ2-2; D gene: NA; CDR3 protein: CAWRWDTGELFF; CDR3 DNA: TGTGCCTGGAGGTGGGATACCGGGGAGCTGTTTTTT
V gene: TRBV11-3; clone size: NA; J gene: TRBJ2-1; D gene: NA; CDR3 protein: CASSWTVVGEQFF; CDR3 DNA: TGTGCCAGCAGCTGGACAGTGGTAGGTGAGCAGTTCTTC
V gene: TRBV5-4; clone size: NA; J gene: TRBJ2-3; D gene: TRBD1; CDR3 protein: CASSLAGQGADTQYF; CDR3 DNA: TGTGCCAGCAGCTTGGCGGGACAGGGGGCAGATACGCAGTATTTT
V gene: TRBV19; clone size: NA; J gene: TRBJ1-1; D gene: TRBD1; CDR3 protein: CASILDRGTEAFF; CDR3 DNA: TGTGCCAGTATACTTGACAGGGGCACTGAAGCTTTCTTT
V gene: TRBV5-8; clone size: NA; J gene: TRBJ1-2; D gene: NA; CDR3 protein: CASSLSRGVNYGYTF; CDR3 DNA: TGTGCCAGCAGCTTGTCCAGGGGAGTTAACTATGGCTACACCTTC
V gene: TRBV25-1; clone size: NA; J gene: TRBJ2-1; D gene: TRBD2; CDR3 protein: CASSSPSGIRNEQFF; CDR3 DNA: TGTGCCAGCAGTTCACCTAGCGGGATTAGGAATGAGCAGTTCTTC
V gene: TRBV5-8; clone size: NA; J gene: TRBJ1-5; D gene: NA; CDR3 protein: CASSLEGASNQPQHF; CDR3 DNA: TGTGCCAGCAGCTTAGAAGGGGCGAGCAATCAGCCCCAGCATTTT
V gene: TRBV5-4; clone size: few; J gene: TRBJ2-2; D gene: TRBD2; CDR3 protein: CASSLGLAGGNTGELFF; CDR3 DNA: TGTGCCAGCAGCTTGGGTCTAGCGGGAGGGAACACCGGGGAGCTGTTTTTT
V gene: TRBV7-9; clone size: once; J gene: TRBJ2-3; D gene: NA; CDR3 protein: CASRWTDGDTQYF; CDR3 DNA: TGTGCCAGCAGATGGACCGACGGGGATACGCAGTATTTT
V gene: TRBV19; clone size: NA; J gene: TRBJ2-1; D gene: NA; CDR3 protein: CASSIEGTYSYNEQFF; CDR3 DNA: TGTGCCAGTAGTATTGAAGGGACGTACTCCTACAATGAGCAGTTCTTC
V gene: TRBV7-8; clone size: NA; J gene: TRBJ2-7; D gene: NA; CDR3 protein: CASSLVPVQGRFSEQYF; CDR3 DNA: TGTGCCAGCAGCTTAGTTCCCGTGCAGGGAAGGTTCTCCGAGCAGTACTTC
V gene: TRBV2; clone size: few; J gene: TRBJ2-5; D gene: TRBD2; CDR3 protein: CASSVSSGGTTQYF; CDR3 DNA: TGTGCCAGCAGTGTGTCTAGCGGGGGGACTACCCAGTACTTC
V gene: TRBV10-3; clone size: NA; J gene: TRBJ1-1; D gene: NA; CDR3 protein: CAISESWGTTRLDTEAFF; CDR3 DNA: TGTGCCATCAGTGAGTCCTGGGGCACAACGAGATTGGACACTGAAGCTTTCTTT